This T cell receptor (beta chain) was profiled in a study of shared clonotypes between healthy human individuals. Germline V lookup: CDR1 SGHAT, CDR2 FQNNGV. V was pared by 4 bases and J by 6 bases, with 6 bases of the junction left unmatched. The CDR3 covers 13 residues. Every one of the donors was a Caucasian adult that lived in Nashville, Tennessee. Division of CD4+ cells produced a CD45RA+ naive subset and a CD45RA-negative memory subset. Profiled with immunoSEQ multiplex PCR; TCRdb holds only in-frame clones, not every one. The sample contains 400,000 to 600,000 clones, roughly 95% of which appear only once.

Material for sequencing was naive CD4+ T cells sorted from blood. The subset here: CD45RA+ positively selected. The receptor was isolated from a woman in her twenties or thirties in good health. This chain uses TRBV11-2 with TRBJ2-7, with TRBD1 matching 7 bases. The CDR3 region has the DNA TGTGCCAGCAGCTCAACAAACAGGGGCGAGCAGTACTTC. Translated: CASSSTNRGEQYF.